This TCR beta chain was found in a study of T cell changes during pregnancy in multiple sclerosis. Profiled with immunoSEQ multiplex PCR; TCRdb holds only in-frame clones, not every one. The sample consists of 100,000 to 130,000 clones, 85% to 95% of them appearing once. The CDR3 contains 16 residues. Per the germline V gene, CDR1 is LNHDA and CDR2 is SQIVND (reference sequence). V was trimmed by 9 bases and J by 0 bases, leaving 19 bases between them. Material: peripheral blood, obtained in the third trimester of pregnancy. This chain links TRBV19 with TRBJ2-3, with a possible D match to TRBD2 (5 bases). The source is a female donor in good health, enrolled as a control in a pregnancy study. CDR3 protein: CASSGLDLASTDTQYF. CDR3 nucleotides: TGTGCCAGCTCCGGGTTAGATTTAGCGAGCACAGATACGCAGTATTTT.